These T cell receptor beta chains were read from a single sample in a study of T cell responses to AZD1222 COVID-19 vaccine. The assay was immunoSEQ multiplex PCR, and TCRdb's table has in-frame clones only and misses some. The data show around 130,000 clones, around 84% seen once. The starting material was peripheral blood, obtained on day 0 of AZD1222 vaccination. The receptor source for this set is an adult in good health. CDR3s include the opening cysteine and the closing phenylalanine or tryptophan. The D gene is left open where the match is weak. Some rows have no size entry. The others give once, few or many, or a class for an expanded clone.

>.|.|TRBJ1-1|TRBV12-3/TRBV12-4
TGTGCCAGCAGTTATGAGGTATCCACTGAAGCTTTCTTT
CASSYEVSTEAFF
>.|.|TRBJ1-5|TRBV27
TGTGCCAGCAGTCGAAGGGAAAATCAGCCCCAGCATTTT
CASSRRENQPQHF
>.|TRBD2|TRBJ2-7|TRBV4-1
TGCGCCAGCAGCCTACGACTAGCGCAAACCTACGAGCAGTACTTC
CASSLRLAQTYEQYF
>.|.|TRBJ2-7|TRBV2
TGTGCCAGCAAGGAGGTCTACTACGAGCAGTACTTC
CASKEVYYEQYF
>.|TRBD1|TRBJ1-2|TRBV29-1
TGCAGCGTTGGACAGGGGGTTAGCGGCTACACCTTC
CSVGQGVSGYTF
>few|TRBD1|TRBJ2-2|TRBV19
TGTGCCACCAGGACAGGTTTTATAGGGGAGCTGTTTTTT
CATRTGFIGELFF
>.|.|TRBJ2-7|TRBV7-9
TGTGCCAGCAGCTCGGACAGTTACGCCTACGAGCAGTACTTC
CASSSDSYAYEQYF
>.|.|TRBJ2-3|TRBV5-4
TGTGCCAGCAGCTTGGGAGGGAGAAGCGCCACAGATACGCAGTATTTT
CASSLGGRSATDTQYF
>.|.|TRBJ2-3|TRBV12-5
TGTGCTAGTGGTTTGGATCAGGGGAATCGGTATTTT
CASGLDQGNRYF
>.|TRBD2|TRBJ2-7|TRBV6-4
TGTGCCAGCAGTGACGGTGAGCGGGGCGAGCAGTACTTC
CASSDGERGEQYF
>.|TRBD2|TRBJ2-5|TRBV3-1/TRBV3-2
TGTGCCAGCAGCCGCGGACTAGCGGGGGACGAGACCCAGTACTTC
CASSRGLAGDETQYF
>.|TRBD1|TRBJ2-7|TRBV5-1
TGCGCCAGCAGCCCAGGACAGGGGGGCCGGTACGAGCAGTACTTC
CASSPGQGGRYEQYF
>.|.|TRBJ1-5|TRBV6-5
TGTGCCAGCAGTATTCGAATCAATCAGCCCCAGCATTTT
CASSIRINQPQHF
>.|.|TRBJ2-7|TRBV6-5
TGTGCCAGCAGTTACTCTACAGAGACCTACGAGCAGTACTTC
CASSYSTETYEQYF
>.|TRBD2|TRBJ2-7|TRBV7-2
TGTGCCAGCAGCTTCGCAGGGAGGGACGAGCAGTACTTC
CASSFAGRDEQYF
>.|.|TRBJ2-5|TRBV5-6
TGTGCCAGCAGCTTGAAGAGGGGGGCGCGAAGACAAGAGACCCAGTACTTC
CASSLKRGARRQETQYF
>.|.|TRBJ2-5|TRBV27
TGTGCCAGCAGTTTAGGGTGGGGAGAGACCCAGTACTTC
CASSLGWGETQYF
>.|.|TRBJ2-1|TRBV4-1
TGCGCCAGCAGCCCACTAGCCCTCTCGGGCTCCTACAATGAGCAGTTCTTC
CASSPLALSGSYNEQFF
>.|.|TRBJ2-6|TRBV19
TGTGCCAGTAGTAGGCAGGGACCTGGGGCCAACGTCCTGACTTTC
CASSRQGPGANVLTF
>.|.|TRBJ1-1|TRBV15
TGTGCCACCAGCAGAGATATGGCAGACTTGAACACTGAAGCTTTCTTT
CATSRDMADLNTEAFF
>.|.|TRBJ1-5|TRBV29-1
TGCAGCGTTGAAGAGACTCGCAATCAGCCCCAGCATTTT
CSVEETRNQPQHF
>.|.|TRBJ2-5|TRBV10-3
TGTGCCATCAGCGGGACGGTCAGGGAGACCCAGTACTTC
CAISGTVRETQYF
>.|.|TRBJ1-2|TRBV28
TGTGCCAGCAGTTTAGTACAGGGTTATGGCTACACCTTC
CASSLVQGYGYTF
>once|.|TRBJ1-1|TRBV18
TGTGCCAGCTCACCACTGTGGAACACTGAAGCTTTCTTT
CASSPLWNTEAFF
>.|.|TRBJ2-1|TRBV28
TGTGCCAGCAGTTTAGAGGCAGGGTGGTTGTACAATGAGCAGTTCTTC
CASSLEAGWLYNEQFF
>.|TRBD2|TRBJ2-7|TRBV11-2
TGTGCCAGCAGCTTATCAGACGGACTAGCCTACGAGCAGTACTTC
CASSLSDGLAYEQYF
>.|TRBD2|TRBJ2-1|TRBV29-1
TGCAGCGTTGAAGCTCGGTACGGGGGGGCCTCCTACAATGAGCAGTTCTTC
CSVEARYGGASYNEQFF
>.|.|TRBJ1-6|TRBV19
TGTGCCAGTAGTATCGGGGGGCTTTCACCCCTCCACTTT
CASSIGGLSPLHF
>.|.|TRBJ2-3|TRBV19
TGTGCCAGTAGTATTCGAGGGGGGGGCGATACGCAGTATTTT
CASSIRGGGDTQYF
>.|.|TRBJ1-2|TRBV28
TGTGCCAGCAGTTTGGAGGGGCCTAACTATGGCTACACCTTC
CASSLEGPNYGYTF
>.|.|TRBJ2-2|TRBV4-3
TGCGCCAGCAGCCAAGTTGGGACGGACACCGGGGAGCTGTTTTTT
CASSQVGTDTGELFF
>.|.|TRBJ2-2|TRBV24-1
TGTGCCACCAGTGGAGATTACACCGGGGAGCTGTTTTTT
CATSGDYTGELFF
>.|TRBD1|TRBJ1-2|TRBV19
TGTGCCAGTAGTCGTCAAAGGACAGGCTGGGGCTACACCTTC
CASSRQRTGWGYTF
>once|.|TRBJ2-3|TRBV28
TGTGCCAGCAGTTTCAGGGTCGAGCGGGGCACAGATACGCAGTATTTT
CASSFRVERGTDTQYF
>.|.|TRBJ1-1|TRBV6-1
TGTGCCAGCAGTGAATGGGGCAGGACAACCTTGAACACTGAAGCTTTCTTT
CASSEWGRTTLNTEAFF
>.|.|TRBJ1-1|TRBV11-1
TGTGCCAGCAGCTTAGTGAGTGAGAACACTGAAGCTTTCTTT
CASSLVSENTEAFF
>.|.|TRBJ2-1|TRBV7-3
TGTGCCAGCAGCTTAAGTGGGGTACTGAATGAGCAGTTCTTC
CASSLSGVLNEQFF
>.|.|TRBJ2-1|TRBV24-1
TGTGCCACCAGTGATCCCGCCCTTAGCTCCTACAATGAGCAGTTCTTC
CATSDPALSSYNEQFF
>.|.|TRBJ1-2|TRBV27
TGTGCCAGCAGATCTCTCGGACAGTCACCTAACTATGGCTACACCTTC
CASRSLGQSPNYGYTF
>.|.|TRBJ1-5|TRBV29-1
TGCAGCGTTTCGGATCCCCCGAATCAGCCCCAGCATTTT
CSVSDPPNQPQHF
>.|.|TRBJ1-1|TRBV18
TGTGCCAGCTCACCAACCGAAAACACTGAAGCTTTCTTT
CASSPTENTEAFF
>once|.|TRBJ2-7|TRBV6-1
TGTGCCAGCAGTGAATTCGGAGACTACGAGCAGTACTTC
CASSEFGDYEQYF